This T cell receptor (beta chain) was found in a study of cytomegalovirus exposure and HLA in healthy donors. Study-level findings and limits: Using the classifier, cytomegalovirus status was reportedly diagnosed with high specificity and sensitivity. Researchers catalogued roughly 170 TCR beta chains as cytomegalovirus-associated.

60 Vbeta and 13 Jbeta primers were used in PCR. Repertoires were generated with immunoSEQ multiplex PCR, while TCRdb's copy carries only in-frame clones and drops some. The sample has under 150,000 clones. About this clone: Its antigen is unknown.

Sequenced input: PBMCs. This sequence was found in a woman between 55 and 75 years old in good health and CMV-seronegative.

CDR3 loop: CASSSYSREQFF. CDR3 DNA: TGTGCCAGCAGCTCTTATTCCCGTGAGCAGTTCTTC. The chain uses TRBV7-2 and TRBJ2-1; D unresolved. V lost 4 bases to trimming and J lost 9 bases, with 10 bases between them. The CDR3 has 12 residues. The germline V gene has CDR1 SGHTA and CDR2 FQGNSA.